This TCR beta chain was sequenced during a study of PD-1 blockade in classical Hodgkin lymphoma (dated by TCRdb to 2018 to 2021). Turning to the overall study: Nivolumab dosing was 3 mg/kg intravenously every 2 weeks, continuing until either disease progression or unacceptable toxicity. The study used CyTOF and TCR beta sequencing to define a peripheral blood immune signature of response to PD-1 blockade in classical Hodgkin lymphoma. The study at large found these results: Baseline TCR diversity was reported as lower in newly diagnosed patients than in healthy donors, and lower still in relapsed/refractory patients. By C4D1, a significant rise was seen in CD4+ TCR diversity but not in CD8+ TCR diversity (p=0.0027 vs p=0.16), and the rise was most apparent among complete responders (p=0.02). Diversity was lower in patients who began nivolumab less than 1 year after ASCT, so these patients were left out of later analyses to avoid confounding by immune reconstitution. The study was restricted to a single clinical trial cohort, and the causes of repertoire differences, possibly disease activity or prior therapy, were left undefined. Trial patients with a complete response had baseline diversity similar to that of newly diagnosed patients, while partial responders and progressors had significantly lower diversity.

The Qiagen DNeasy kit was used to extract genomic DNA from unsorted PBMCs and from the negatively selected CD4+ and CD8+ fractions. TCR beta CDR3 regions were amplified by immunoSEQ multiplex PCR using primers annealing to V and J segments. A synthetic immune receptor repertoire was used to minimize amplification bias, and any residual bias was removed computationally once sequencing was done. The authors processed their data as follows. Custom Python scripts were used to quantify repertoire diversity as the Shannon entropy index. The unsorted, CD4+ and CD8+ repertoires were each analyzed separately, with the exception of combined analyses, where CD4+ and CD8+ sequences were merged in silico. Clonal expansion was defined as a frequency increase of at least 2-fold after treatment compared with C1D1, and clones undetected at baseline were assigned a pseudocount of 0.5. Clones with 0 or 1 copy at C1D1 were classified as singleton clones, and clones with 2 or more copies were classified as non-singleton clones. Clones expanded in unsorted samples were annotated as CD4+, CD8+ or unknown by matching protein sequences in sorted samples from the same patient. Wilcoxon tests on paired samples were used to test changes in diversity from C1D1 to C4D1. Entries here come from immuneACCESS through TCRdb and include only in-frame sequences with V and J called. Some clones fail to appear in such tables; in the studies checked, an unresolved V gene covers under half of the shortfall, and the cause of the remainder is unknown. V and J calls and clone size are copied from that table; D and trimming were computed from the DNA. For this sample the table gives around 16,000 clones, of which 75% to 90% were detected only once. The top ten hold 30% to 40% of the sample.

Trimming costs V 2 bases and J 4 bases, and their ends lie 16 bases apart. CDR1 is given as SGHNT and CDR2 as YYREEE, both from the germline V gene (reference sequence). The CDR3 goes from the cysteine to the phenylalanine over 15 residues. Solely the CDR3 DNA is kept, with 45 bases framed from the first base. In regard to this clone: No cognate antigen has been identified for it. Base qualities are not recorded, but no much larger clone differs from it by a single base.

According to the study, the label for this sample's time point signals: cycle 2 day 1 (C2D1) of nivolumab. Relapse after autologous stem cell transplantation had occurred in all trial patients, and cohorts A, B and C were distinguished by prior brentuximab vedotin exposure. The trial cohort was composed of roughly 60 patients with relapsed/refractory classical Hodgkin lymphoma, for whom complete response, partial response or progressive disease was recorded as best overall response. In the multi-cohort phase II CheckMate 205 trial, trial patients received single-agent nivolumab. An independent review committee assessed best overall response by applying the 2007 International Working Group response criteria. Trial PBMCs were collected immediately before nivolumab initiation (C1D1) and during therapy at cycle 2 day 1 and cycle 4 day 1. After peripheral blood was drawn into 8 mL Vacutainer Cell Preparation Tubes, PBMCs were isolated by centrifugation and then cryopreserved.

This sequence was found in a human donor with classical Hodgkin lymphoma. The sample in question was peripheral blood mononuclear cells (PBMCs), obtained before the second cycle of nivolumab. The chain links TRBV5-4 with TRBJ2-7; a tentative D call is TRBD2 (6 bases match). The CDR3 region: CASSLLFGGWYEQYF. The DNA sequence is TGTGCCAGCAGCTTACTTTTCGGGGGTTGGTACGAGCAGTACTTC.